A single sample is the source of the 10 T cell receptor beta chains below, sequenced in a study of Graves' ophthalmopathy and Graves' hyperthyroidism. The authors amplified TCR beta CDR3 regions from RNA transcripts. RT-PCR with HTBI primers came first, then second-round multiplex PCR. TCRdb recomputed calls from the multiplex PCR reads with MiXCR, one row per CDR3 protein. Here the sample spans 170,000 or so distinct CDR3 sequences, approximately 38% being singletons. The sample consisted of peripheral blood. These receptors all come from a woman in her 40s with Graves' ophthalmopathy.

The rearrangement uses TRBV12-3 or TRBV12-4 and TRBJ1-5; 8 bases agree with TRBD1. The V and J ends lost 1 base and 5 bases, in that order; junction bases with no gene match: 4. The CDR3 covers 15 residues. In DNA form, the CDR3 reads TGTGCCAGCAGTTTAGGACAGGGGAGACATCAGCCCCAGCATTTT. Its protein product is CASSLGQGRHQPQHF.

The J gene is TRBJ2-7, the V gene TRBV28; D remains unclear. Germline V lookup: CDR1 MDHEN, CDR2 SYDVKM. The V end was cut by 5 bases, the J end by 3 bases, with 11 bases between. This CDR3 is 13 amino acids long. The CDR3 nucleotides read TGTGCCAGCAGTCCCACGTGGAGCTACGAGCAGTACTTC. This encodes CASSPTWSYEQYF.

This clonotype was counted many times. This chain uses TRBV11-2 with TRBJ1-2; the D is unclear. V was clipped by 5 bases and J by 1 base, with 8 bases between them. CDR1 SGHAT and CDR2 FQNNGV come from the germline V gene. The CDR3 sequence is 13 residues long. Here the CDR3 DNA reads TGTGCCAGCAGCCGAGTTGGTAACTATGGCTACACCTTC. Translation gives CASSRVGNYGYTF.

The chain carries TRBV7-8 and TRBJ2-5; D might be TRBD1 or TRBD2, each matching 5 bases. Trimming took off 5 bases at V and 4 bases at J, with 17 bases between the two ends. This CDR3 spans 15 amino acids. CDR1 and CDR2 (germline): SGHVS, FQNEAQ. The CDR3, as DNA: TGTGCCAGCAGCCCAAATGGGGGAGATGGAGAGACCCAGTACTTC. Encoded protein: CASSPNGGDGETQYF.

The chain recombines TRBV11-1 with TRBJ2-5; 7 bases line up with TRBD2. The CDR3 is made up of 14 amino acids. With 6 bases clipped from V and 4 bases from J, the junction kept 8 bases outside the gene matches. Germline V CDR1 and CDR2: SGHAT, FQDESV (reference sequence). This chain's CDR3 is CASRLAGDPETQYF. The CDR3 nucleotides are TGTGCCAGCAGGTTGGCGGGAGATCCAGAGACCCAGTACTTC.

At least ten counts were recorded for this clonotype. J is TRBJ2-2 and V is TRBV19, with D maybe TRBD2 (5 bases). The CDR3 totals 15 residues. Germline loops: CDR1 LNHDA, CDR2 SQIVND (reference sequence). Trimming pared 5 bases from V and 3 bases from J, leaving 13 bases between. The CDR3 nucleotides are TGTGCCAGTAGTCCTGGACTCTTCTACACCGGGGAGCTGTTTTTT. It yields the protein CASSPGLFYTGELFF.

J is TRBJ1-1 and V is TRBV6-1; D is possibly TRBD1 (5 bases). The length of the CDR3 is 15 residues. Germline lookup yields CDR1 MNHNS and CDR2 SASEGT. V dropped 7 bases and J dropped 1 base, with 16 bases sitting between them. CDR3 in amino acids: CASNPRGSGNTEAFF. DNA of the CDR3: TGTGCCAGCAATCCCCGGGGGTCGGGGAACACTGAAGCTTTCTTT.

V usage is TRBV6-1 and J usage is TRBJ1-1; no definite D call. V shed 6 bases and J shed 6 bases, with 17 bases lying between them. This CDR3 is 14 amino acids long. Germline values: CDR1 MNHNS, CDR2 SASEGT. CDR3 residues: CASSLSIHLPEAFF. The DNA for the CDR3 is TGTGCCAGCAGCTTGAGCATACACCTCCCTGAAGCTTTCTTT.

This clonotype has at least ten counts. CDR3 amino acids: CASSELGTGGQETQYF. The DNA for the CDR3 is TGTGCCAGCAGTGAATTAGGGACAGGGGGCCAAGAGACCCAGTACTTC. The rearrangement uses TRBV25-1 and TRBJ2-5, with 11 bases lining up with TRBD1. Trimming cost V 1 base and J 1 base; bases outside gene matches: 2. The V gene's germline CDR1 is MGHDK and CDR2 SYGVNS. The CDR3 extends over 16 amino acids.

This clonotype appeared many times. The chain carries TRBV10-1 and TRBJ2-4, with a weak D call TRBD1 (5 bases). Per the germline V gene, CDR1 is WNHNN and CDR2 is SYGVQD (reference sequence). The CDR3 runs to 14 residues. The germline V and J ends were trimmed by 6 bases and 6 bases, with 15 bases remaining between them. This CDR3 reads CASSETARGNIQYF. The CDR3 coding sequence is TGCGCCAGCAGCGAGACGGCTAGGGGAAACATTCAGTACTTC.